This TCR beta chain was captured in a study of identical twins. This clonotype was seen a few times. V was shortened by 6 bases and J by 2 bases, with 17 bases between the two germline ends. The germline gives CDR1 WSHSY, CDR2 SAAADI. The CDR3 consists of 16 residues. TCRdb called the 5' RACE reads again in MiXCR, with one record for every CDR3 protein. Of hundreds of thousands of distinct CDR3 sequences listed, over 15% are singletons. These data were also filed under a second study, of T cells expressing NK-cell markers. That paper adds: NKG2C+ dominant clonotypes from 6 or 7 donors made up about 1.0-8% of CD8+ T cells. HCMV specificity was not established for the expanded NKG2C+ T cell clones.

This receptor was obtained from a woman between 18 and 30 years old in good health. V usage is TRBV10-2 and J usage is TRBJ2-4; unclear D gene. Sequencing used PBMCs. The CDR3 DNA sequence: TGCGCCAGCAGGGGGATCCAACTGGGTCCCAAAAACATTCAGTACTTC. Its protein product is CASRGIQLGPKNIQYF.